What follows is one T cell receptor beta chain and its context. This sample is drawn from a study of Ad26.COV2.S vaccination and SARS-CoV-2 variants. The table came from immunoSEQ multiplex PCR; TCRdb's copy has only in-frame clones and leaves some out. Of 380,000 or so clones in the sample, about 86% were seen once. V was clipped by 8 bases and J by 4 bases, with 15 bases between them. The CDR3 has 14 residues. Germline lookup yields CDR1 SGDLS and CDR2 YYNGEE. Treatment in this sample: over 15 received Ad26.COV2.S at low or high dose, single or two shots; 5 received placebo; per-sample allocation not given. Following the first vaccine or placebo injection, samples were taken on day 63.

The source of this sequence is a person between 18 and 59 years old who received the Ad26.COV2.S COVID-19 vaccine or a placebo. The chain is built from TRBV9 and TRBJ2-2, with D unclear. Material: peripheral blood, obtained in a trial of Ad26.COV2.S vaccine versus placebo. The CDR3 DNA reads TGTGCCAGTGGCGACACGTTACTCACCGGGGAGCTGTTTTTT. It specifies CASGDTLLTGELFF.